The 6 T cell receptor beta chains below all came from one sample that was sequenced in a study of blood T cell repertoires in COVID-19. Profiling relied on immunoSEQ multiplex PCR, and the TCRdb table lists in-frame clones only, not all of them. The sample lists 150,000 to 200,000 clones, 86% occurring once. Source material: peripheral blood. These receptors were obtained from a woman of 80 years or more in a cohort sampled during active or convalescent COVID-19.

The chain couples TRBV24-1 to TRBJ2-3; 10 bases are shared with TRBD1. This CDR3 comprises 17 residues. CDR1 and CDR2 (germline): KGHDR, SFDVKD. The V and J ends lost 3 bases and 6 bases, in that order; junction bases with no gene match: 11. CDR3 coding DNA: TGTGCCACCAGTGATGCTCCGGGACAGGGGCCTTTCGATACGCAGTATTTT. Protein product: CATSDAPGQGPFDTQYF.

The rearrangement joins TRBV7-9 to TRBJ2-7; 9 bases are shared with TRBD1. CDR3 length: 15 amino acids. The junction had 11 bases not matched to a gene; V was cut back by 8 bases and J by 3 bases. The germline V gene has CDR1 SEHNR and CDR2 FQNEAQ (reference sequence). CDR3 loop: CASLPTGGDGYEQYF. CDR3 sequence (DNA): TGTGCCAGCCTACCTACAGGGGGCGACGGCTACGAGCAGTACTTC.

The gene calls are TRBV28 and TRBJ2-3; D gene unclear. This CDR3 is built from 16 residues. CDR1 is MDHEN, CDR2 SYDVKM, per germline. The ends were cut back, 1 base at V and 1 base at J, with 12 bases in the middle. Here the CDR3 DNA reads TGTGCCAGCAGTTTATCGGAGTACCTCCGCACAGATACGCAGTATTTT. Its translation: CASSLSEYLRTDTQYF.

CDR3 sequence reads: CAWRGGQVNTEAFF. CDR3 bases: TGTGCCTGGAGGGGCGGACAGGTGAACACTGAAGCTTTCTTT. This sequence joins TRBV30 and TRBJ1-1; 7 bases align to TRBD1. Germline V gives CDR1 GTSNPN, CDR2 SVGIG (reference sequence). The junction had 4 bases not matched to a gene; V was cut back by 3 bases and J by 0 bases. The CDR3 extends over 14 amino acids.

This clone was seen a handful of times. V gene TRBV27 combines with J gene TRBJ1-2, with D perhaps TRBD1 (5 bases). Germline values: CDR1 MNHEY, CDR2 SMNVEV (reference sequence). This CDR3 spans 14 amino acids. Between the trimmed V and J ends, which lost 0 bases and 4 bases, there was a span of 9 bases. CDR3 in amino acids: CASSLSGVSYGYTF. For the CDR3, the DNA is TGTGCCAGCAGTTTATCAGGGGTTTCCTATGGCTACACCTTC.

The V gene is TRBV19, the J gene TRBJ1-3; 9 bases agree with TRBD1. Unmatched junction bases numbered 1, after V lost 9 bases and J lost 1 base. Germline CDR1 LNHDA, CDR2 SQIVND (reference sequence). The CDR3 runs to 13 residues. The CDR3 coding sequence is TGTGCCAGCGGACAGGGGTCTGGAAACACCATATATTTT. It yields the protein CASGQGSGNTIYF.